One sample yielded the 10 T cell receptor beta chains listed below, sequenced in a study of blood T cell repertoires in COVID-19 (dated by TCRdb to 2020 to 2021). The library was obtained by the immunoSEQ multiplex PCR assay. Entries here come from immuneACCESS through TCRdb and include only in-frame sequences with V and J called. Some clones fail to appear in such tables; in the studies checked, an unresolved V gene covers under half of the shortfall, and the cause of the remainder is unknown. This sample has approximately 150,000 clones in its table, and around 82% of those were observed once. About 11% of the sample goes to the ten largest clones. The material sequenced was peripheral blood. The receptor source for this set is a man aged 70-80 years with active or convalescent COVID-19.

The chain joins TRBV5-1 to TRBJ2-7, with 7 bases aligning to TRBD1. The CDR3 covers 14 residues. V was pared by 4 bases and J by 1 base, with 5 bases of the junction left unmatched. The germline gives CDR1 SGHRS, CDR2 YFSETQ. CDR3 protein: CASSAGQASYEQYF. The CDR3 DNA reads TGCGCCAGCAGCGCCGGACAGGCATCCTACGAGCAGTACTTC.

This clone was observed once. The chain uses TRBV2 and TRBJ1-5, with TRBD1 matching over 7 bases. Germline values: CDR1 SNHLY, CDR2 FYNNEI. CDR3 size: 19 residues. Trimming took 6 bases from V and 0 from J; bases not matched to a gene: 17. The CDR3 protein is CASRGGFGEWGSSNQPQHF. CDR3 DNA: TGTGCCAGCAGAGGGGGCTTTGGGGAGTGGGGCAGTAGCAATCAGCCCCAGCATTTT.

V gene TRBV14 combines with J gene TRBJ2-1; TRBD2 agrees at 16 bases. The length of the CDR3 is 14 residues. Per germline, CDR1 SGHDN and CDR2 FVKESK. V lost 1 base to trimming and J lost 16 bases; unmatched junction nucleotides: 4. CDR3 DNA: TGTGCCAGCAGCCAAGGGGGACTAGCGGGAGGGCGCTTCTTC. Protein product: CASSQGGLAGGRFF.

The genes are TRBV5-1 and TRBJ1-1; 8 positions match TRBD1. The CDR3 is 13 amino acids. V gave up 4 bases and J gave up 5 bases; unmatched junction bases: 4. From germline, CDR1 is SGHRS and CDR2 YFSETQ. CDR3 region: CASSPDRATEAFF. As DNA, the CDR3 is TGCGCCAGCAGCCCGGACAGGGCGACTGAAGCTTTCTTT.

The J gene is TRBJ2-5, the V gene TRBV19; 12 bases map to TRBD2. V lost 3 bases and J lost 5; bases outside the gene matches: 7. The CDR3 consists of 16 residues. The V gene's germline CDR1 is LNHDA and CDR2 SQIVND (reference sequence). The CDR3 bases are TGTGCCAGTAGTATTTTGGCTAGCGGGAGGGCTGAGACCCAGTACTTC. It encodes CASSILASGRAETQYF.

The chain uses TRBV4-1 and TRBJ2-7; 7 nucleotides line up with TRBD1. Germline lookup yields CDR1 MGHRA and CDR2 YSYEKL. The CDR3 totals 14 residues. V lost 1 base to trimming and J lost 3 bases; unmatched junction nucleotides: 3. The CDR3 sequence: CASSQGQGNYEQYF. CDR3 in DNA: TGCGCCAGCAGCCAAGGACAGGGAAACTACGAGCAGTACTTC.

There are a few counts of this clone. The chain uses TRBV28 and TRBJ1-3; 7 nucleotides match TRBD1. The V gene's germline CDR1 is MDHEN and CDR2 SYDVKM. Trimming at V came to 6 bases and at J to 0 bases, leaving 8 bases not matched to a gene. This CDR3 spans 16 amino acids. The CDR3, as DNA: TGTGCCAGCAGCCTTCTCGGACAGGACTCTGGAAACACCATATATTTT. Translation: CASSLLGQDSGNTIYF.

The sample holds a few counts of this clone. The chain is built from TRBV5-1 and TRBJ2-7, with TRBD1 matching over 10 bases. There are 13 residues in the CDR3. Germline V gene data show CDR1 as SGHRS and CDR2 as YFSETQ. V trimming: 4 bases; J trimming: 6 bases; junction bases outside the gene matches: 4. In nucleotides, the CDR3 is TGCGCCAGCAGCCTAGGACAGGGGGGCGAGCAGTACTTC. It translates to CASSLGQGGEQYF.

The chain employs TRBV7-2 and TRBJ1-2, with 8 bases aligning to TRBD1. V gave up 5 bases and J gave up 0 bases; unmatched junction bases: 14. The CDR3 spans 18 residues. Germline V gene lookup returns CDR1 SGHTA and CDR2 FQGNSA. The CDR3 DNA follows: TGTGCCAGCAGCACAGAACCGGGACAGGAGTATACTAACTATGGCTACACCTTC. Translated, it gives CASSTEPGQEYTNYGYTF. The whole variable domain, remainder taken from reference TRBV7-2 and TRBJ1-2, is GAGVSQSPSNKVTEKGKDVELRCDPISGHTALYWYRQSLGQGLEFLIYFQGNSAPDKSGLPSDRFSAERTGGSVSTLTIQRTQQEDSAVYLCASSTEPGQEYTNYGYTFGSGTRLTVV.

The chain joins TRBV5-5 to TRBJ1-1, with a weak D call TRBD1 (5 bases). V was clipped by 4 bases and J by 1 base, with 14 bases between them. Germline V gene sequence: CDR1 SGHKS, CDR2 YYEKEE (reference sequence). This CDR3 has 15 amino acids. The CDR3 DNA reads TGTGCCAGCAGCCGCGCCGGACACCAGAACACTGAAGCTTTCTTT. Residues: CASSRAGHQNTEAFF.